This entry lists 30 T cell receptor beta chains sequenced from one sample in a study of CD8 T cells in Susac syndrome. Reverse transcription of 0.5 to 1 ug RNA was performed with random hexamers. Via MiXCR, TCRdb re-called the immunoSEQ multiplex PCR reads, giving one row per CDR3 protein. This sample has 150,000 to 200,000 distinct CDR3 sequences, with approximately 95% found just once. The material sequenced was CD8+ T cells from PBMCs. The receptor set was obtained from a human donor with multiple sclerosis.

This clonotype was seen only once. The V call is TRBV5-6, the J call TRBJ2-1, with TRBD2 matching over 12 bases. V shed 4 bases and J 10 bases; nucleotides not matched to a gene: 9. From germline, CDR1 is SGHDT and CDR2 YYEEEE. This CDR3 spans 15 amino acids. CDR3 protein: CASSLAGGPIQEQFF. DNA for the CDR3: TGTGCCAGCAGCCTAGCGGGAGGGCCAATTCAAGAGCAGTTCTTC.

The rearrangement uses TRBV29-1 and TRBJ2-5; 11 bases map to TRBD2. Germline CDR1 and CDR2: SQVTM and ANQGSEA. V gave up 7 bases and J gave up 0 bases; unmatched junction bases: 4. The CDR3 runs to 14 residues. CDR3 sequence reads: CSGSSGRYQETQYF. In nucleotides, the CDR3 is TGCAGCGGTTCTAGCGGGAGGTACCAAGAGACCCAGTACTTC.

This chain uses TRBV30 with TRBJ2-3; TRBD1 matches 9 bases. The germline gives CDR1 GTSNPN, CDR2 SVGIG (reference sequence). V trimming: 3 bases; J trimming: 3 bases; junction bases outside the gene matches: 7. The CDR3 loop spans 15 amino acids. Here the CDR3 reads CAWSLSGTGTDTQYF. The CDR3 nucleotides read TGTGCCTGGAGCCTGTCCGGGACAGGGACAGATACGCAGTATTTT. The full variable domain, rest sourced from reference TRBV30 and TRBJ2-3, is SQTIHQWPATLVQPVGSPLSLECTVEGTSNPNLYWYRQAAGRGLQLLFYSVGIGQISSEVPQNLSASRPQDRQFILSSKKLLLSDSGFYLCAWSLSGTGTDTQYFGPGTRLTVL.

This rearrangement joins TRBV7-8 to TRBJ2-3; D is uncertain. CDR1 is SGHVS, CDR2 FQNEAQ, per germline. The V end lost 5 bases, the J end lost 0 bases, and 12 bases lay between the germline ends. CDR3 size: 15 residues. CDR3 in DNA: TGTGCCAGCAGCGCCAGAGACCCTAGCACAGATACGCAGTATTTT. It is translated as CASSARDPSTDTQYF.

The chain has TRBV4-2 and TRBJ2-1, with D perhaps assigned TRBD1 or TRBD2 (5 bases each). Per the germline V gene, CDR1 is LGHNA and CDR2 is YNFKEQ. The CDR3 runs to 16 residues. V lost 4 bases and J lost 0, with 13 bases in between. CDR3 DNA: TGTGCCAGCAGCCGAACCGGGACGGTCTCCTACAATGAGCAGTTCTTC. It encodes CASSRTGTVSYNEQFF.

The chain links TRBV13 to TRBJ2-5; D not certain. V was cut by 5 bases and J by 7 bases, with 23 bases left in between. Germline assignment: CDR1 PRHDT and CDR2 FYEKMQ (reference sequence). This CDR3 has 16 amino acids. CDR3 amino acids: CASSEWTGRSFGTQYF. CDR3 nucleotide sequence: TGTGCCAGCAGCGAATGGACCGGCCGAAGTTTTGGGACCCAGTACTTC.

This sequence joins TRBV25-1 and TRBJ1-1; D remains ambiguous. The V end lost 1 base, the J end lost 1 base, and 4 bases lay between the germline ends. Germline V gene sequence: CDR1 MGHDK, CDR2 SYGVNS. The CDR3 has 13 amino acids. This CDR3 is CASSEWRNTEAFF. DNA for the CDR3: TGTGCCAGCAGTGAATGGAGGAACACTGAAGCTTTCTTT.

This clonotype was seen a single time. V gene TRBV20-1 combines with J gene TRBJ1-5; D perhaps matches TRBD1 (5 bases). This CDR3 contains 15 residues. V was clipped by 2 bases and J by 4 bases, with 15 bases between them. Looked up from germline, CDR1 is DFQATT and CDR2 is SNEGSKA (reference sequence). The DNA for the CDR3 is TGCAGTGCTAGACCGGAGGGGCCAAGTAATCAGCCCCAGCATTTT. This sequence encodes CSARPEGPSNQPQHF.

The rearrangement links TRBV28 to TRBJ2-1; no reliable D call. The CDR3 runs 15 residues. V dropped 3 bases and J dropped 2 bases, with 11 bases sitting between them. From germline, CDR1 is MDHEN and CDR2 SYDVKM. The CDR3 is CASSFELLPYNEQFF. In nucleotides, the CDR3 is TGTGCCAGCAGTTTTGAGTTATTGCCCTACAATGAGCAGTTCTTC. Combining the CDR3 with reference TRBV28 and TRBJ2-1 gives the whole variable domain DVKVTQSSRYLVKRTGEKVFLECVQDMDHENMFWYRQDPGLGLRLIYFSYDVKMKEKGDIPEGYSVSREKKERFSLILESASTNQTSMYLCASSFELLPYNEQFFGPGTRLTVL.

This clonotype was detected only a few times. This sequence joins TRBV25-1 and TRBJ2-7, with TRBD2 as a possible D gene (5 bases). The germline CDR1 and CDR2 sequences are MGHDK and SYGVNS. The V and J ends lost 4 bases and 4 bases respectively, with 8 bases between them. The CDR3 consists of 12 residues. DNA for the CDR3: TGTGCCAGCAGTGGTACGGGGTACGAGCAGTACTTC. Amino acid sequence: CASSGTGYEQYF.

The CDR3 is CSAYGTRTYNEQFF. As DNA, the CDR3 is TGCAGTGCGTACGGGACTCGGACTTACAATGAGCAGTTCTTC. This chain connects TRBV20-1 to TRBJ2-1; TRBD2 might be the D (6 bases). The CDR3 runs 14 residues. Per germline, CDR1 DFQATT and CDR2 SNEGSKA (reference sequence). Deletions cut 6 bases from V and 4 bases from J, with 16 bases between.

Written as DNA, the CDR3 is TGTGCCAGCAGCTTCTGGGGTGTTGAAAAACTGTTTTTT. Translation: CASSFWGVEKLFF. The rearrangement uses TRBV5-4 and TRBJ1-4; no clear D. The V gene's germline CDR1 is SGHNT and CDR2 YYREEE (reference sequence). The CDR3 is 13 residues long. With 2 bases removed from V and 7 bases from J, the gap between germline ends came to 9 bases.

J is TRBJ1-2 and V is TRBV9, with 7 bases identical to TRBD1. Germline loops: CDR1 SGDLS, CDR2 YYNGEE. The CDR3 is made up of 15 amino acids. Trimming cost V 3 bases and J 2 bases; bases outside gene matches: 7. In nucleotides, the CDR3 is TGTGCCAGCAGCGACCCGACAGGGATAAACTATGGCTACACCTTC. Protein product: CASSDPTGINYGYTF.

The chain has TRBV2 and TRBJ2-5, with D unresolved. V lost 6 bases, J lost 2 bases, and 16 bases lay in between. The CDR3 has 15 amino acids. Germline CDR1 SNHLY, CDR2 FYNNEI. This chain's CDR3 is CASRVAGDYQETQYF. CDR3 nucleotide sequence: TGTGCCAGCAGGGTAGCTGGAGATTATCAAGAGACCCAGTACTTC.

The sample holds one count of this clonotype. The V call is TRBV20-1, the J call TRBJ2-1; D remains unclear. This CDR3 region has 15 residues. Germline-derived CDR1 and CDR2 are DFQATT and SNEGSKA (reference sequence). V was cut by 0 bases and J by 5 bases, with 14 bases left in between. CDR3 loop: CSARDQDRYNNEQFF. In DNA form, the CDR3 reads TGCAGTGCTAGAGATCAGGACCGATACAACAATGAGCAGTTCTTC.

This clonotype was picked up one time. The V call is TRBV14, the J call TRBJ2-7, with unresolved D. The CDR3 runs to 13 residues. Germline assignment: CDR1 SGHDN and CDR2 FVKESK. The V end was cut by 4 bases, the J end by 7 bases, with 14 bases between. CDR3 residues: CASSLHRANEQYF. The DNA of the CDR3 is TGTGCCAGCAGCCTCCACCGGGCGAATGAGCAGTACTTC. Full variable domain (rest looked up from reference TRBV14 and TRBJ2-7): EAGVTQFPSHSVIEKGQTVTLRCDPISGHDNLYWYRRVMGKEIKFLLHFVKESKQDESGMPNNRFLAERTGGTYSTLKVQPAELEDSGVYFCASSLHRANEQYFGPGTRLTVT.

In DNA, the CDR3 is TGTGCCAGCAGCCTGACCGGGACCATGAACACTGAAGCTTTCTTT. Translating it yields CASSLTGTMNTEAFF. The V gene is TRBV4-2, the J gene TRBJ1-1; weak D call: TRBD1 (5 bases). Germline values: CDR1 LGHNA, CDR2 YNFKEQ. Trimming cost V 4 bases and J 0 bases, with 12 bases left between them. The CDR3 is 15 amino acids.

The chain has TRBV27 and TRBJ2-7; D may be TRBD2 (6 bases). From germline, CDR1 is MNHEY and CDR2 SMNVEV (reference sequence). The CDR3 covers 16 residues. V was shortened by 4 bases and J by 0 bases, with 16 bases between the two germline ends. The CDR3 spells CASSSITQRASYEQYF. The CDR3 DNA is TGTGCCAGCAGTTCAATCACTCAGCGGGCCTCCTACGAGCAGTACTTC.

V is TRBV6-1 and J is TRBJ1-1; no clear D gene. Per the germline V gene, CDR1 is MNHNS and CDR2 is SASEGT. The CDR3 extends over 13 amino acids. Trimming took 2 bases from V and 3 from J, leaving 7 bases between them. This CDR3 is CASSEWIDTEAFF. As DNA, the CDR3 is TGTGCCAGCAGTGAATGGATAGACACTGAAGCTTTCTTT.

This chain connects TRBV14 to TRBJ2-1; tentatively, D is TRBD2 (5 bases). The germline gives CDR1 SGHDN, CDR2 FVKESK. The V gene lost 1 base and the J gene lost 6 bases, with 13 bases spanning the gap. The CDR3 totals 15 residues. CDR3 residues: CASSQGRGGTNEQFF. The CDR3 nucleotides read TGTGCCAGCAGCCAAGGGAGAGGAGGAACCAATGAGCAGTTCTTC.

The genes are TRBV6-5 and TRBJ2-3; TRBD1 is a possible D gene (6 bases). Germline lookup yields CDR1 MNHEY and CDR2 SVGAGI. V lost 3 bases and J lost 1, with 11 bases in between. CDR3 length: 15 residues. The DNA for the CDR3 is TGTGCCAGCAGTTATCAGGGGATCGGCACAGATACGCAGTATTTT. This sequence encodes CASSYQGIGTDTQYF.

This rearrangement joins TRBV28 to TRBJ2-7; maybe TRBD2 (5 bases). The CDR3 has 13 residues. V dropped 6 bases and J dropped 7 bases, with 16 bases sitting between them. The V gene's germline CDR1 is MDHEN and CDR2 SYDVKM. CDR3 amino acids: CASSIPGIEEQYF. CDR3 coding DNA: TGTGCCAGCAGCATTCCGGGGATCGAGGAGCAGTACTTC.

This rearrangement joins TRBV3-1 to TRBJ2-5, with D possibly TRBD2 on 6 matching bases. Trimming cost V 4 bases and J 5 bases, with 17 bases left between them. CDR1 is LGHDT and CDR2 is YNNKEL in the germline V gene (reference sequence). The CDR3 loop spans 15 amino acids. CDR3 sequence (DNA): TGTGCCAGCAGCCCCCGGTCGTTGGAGGGGGAGACCCAGTACTTC. Amino acid sequence: CASSPRSLEGETQYF.

This chain connects TRBV4-1 to TRBJ2-3; TRBD2 aligns across 7 bases. Germline trimming cut 4 bases from V and 0 bases from J; bases unmatched to any gene: 4. The germline V gene encodes CDR1 MGHRA and CDR2 YSYEKL. The CDR3 totals 15 residues. The CDR3 loop reads CASSLLADSTDTQYF. As DNA, the CDR3 is TGCGCCAGCAGCCTCCTAGCGGACAGCACAGATACGCAGTATTTT.

V and J are TRBV28 and TRBJ2-2; possibly TRBD1 for D (5 bases). The length of the CDR3 is 14 residues. Deletions cut 5 bases from V and 6 bases from J, with 13 bases between. The germline V gene encodes CDR1 MDHEN and CDR2 SYDVKM. Here the CDR3 reads CASSGQGVAGELFF. Here the CDR3 DNA reads TGTGCCAGCAGTGGACAAGGTGTCGCCGGGGAGCTGTTTTTT. Full variable domain (remainder filled in from reference TRBV28 and TRBJ2-2): DVKVTQSSRYLVKRTGEKVFLECVQDMDHENMFWYRQDPGLGLRLIYFSYDVKMKEKGDIPEGYSVSREKKERFSLILESASTNQTSMYLCASSGQGVAGELFFGEGSRLTVL.

The chain employs TRBV27 and TRBJ2-2; TRBD2 aligns across 11 bases. CDR1 is MNHEY and CDR2 is SMNVEV in the germline V gene (reference sequence). This CDR3 spans 16 amino acids. Trimming took 7 bases from V and 5 from J; bases not matched to a gene: 9. The CDR3 sequence: CASIGLAGLGTGELFF. The DNA of the CDR3 is TGTGCCAGCATTGGACTAGCGGGTCTTGGGACCGGGGAGCTGTTTTTT.

V and J are TRBV4-1 and TRBJ2-2; D gene uncertain. With 3 bases removed from V and 0 bases from J, the gap between germline ends came to 11 bases. CDR3 length: 16 residues. CDR1 is MGHRA, CDR2 YSYEKL, per germline. This chain's CDR3 is CASSHSGTSNTGELFF. The CDR3 DNA reads TGCGCCAGCAGCCACTCGGGCACCTCGAACACCGGGGAGCTGTTTTTT.

This clonotype was counted once. The chain links TRBV7-9 to TRBJ1-2; D might be TRBD1 (5 bases). The CDR3 is made up of 12 amino acids. Trimming stripped 6 bases from V and 3 bases from J, with 8 bases between. Germline assignment: CDR1 SEHNR and CDR2 FQNEAQ (reference sequence). CDR3 in DNA: TGTGCCAGCAGGGAGACAGACTATGGCTACACCTTC. Protein sequence: CASRETDYGYTF.

V usage is TRBV20-1 and J usage is TRBJ2-3; TRBD2 matches 8 bases. The CDR3 is 15 amino acids. The trim removed 1 base at V and 4 bases at J, leaving 7 bases unmatched. Germline V gene sequence: CDR1 DFQATT, CDR2 SNEGSKA (reference sequence). The CDR3: CSARARGGYSDTQYF. The CDR3 DNA sequence: TGCAGTGCTAGAGCCCGCGGGGGGTATTCAGATACGCAGTATTTT.

This clonotype has just a few counts. The chain uses TRBV12-3 or TRBV12-4 and TRBJ1-2; tentatively, D is TRBD1 (5 bases). V gave up 1 base and J gave up 6 bases, with 9 bases separating them. CDR3 length equals 13 residues. CDR3 loop: CASSLGGADGYTF. CDR3 DNA sequence: TGTGCCAGCAGTTTAGGAGGGGCGGATGGCTACACCTTC.